This T cell receptor (beta chain) was recorded in a study of beta chain features in type 1 diabetes. V lost 4 bases to trimming and J lost 5 bases, with 15 bases between them. Per the germline V gene, CDR1 is SGDLS and CDR2 is YYNGEE. The CDR3 sequence is 14 residues long. The study reverse transcribed the entire isolated RNA, so it sequenced expressed TCRB transcripts. Assay used: immunoSEQ multiplex PCR; TCRdb lists only in-frame clones, some missing. The data contain about 320,000 clones, less than 15% of them singletons. This clone was recorded at least ten times. This receptor was identified in a man aged 25 to 40 in good health. Sequencing was performed on central memory CD4+ T cells from blood. The chain has TRBV9 and TRBJ2-5; a weak D match, TRBD2 (6 bases). As DNA, the CDR3 is TGTGCCAGCAGCCCTAGAGGCGGGAAGGAGACCCAGTACTTC. Translation gives CASSPRGGKETQYF.